At least ten counts were recorded for the clone carrying this T cell receptor (beta chain). TCRdb re-called the reads through MiXCR, storing one row per CDR3 protein. The repertoire holds around 270,000 distinct CDR3 sequences, over 8% seen once, with about 15% in the top ten. These data belong to a study of T cell repertoires in cytomegalovirus infection. Across the study: Both CMV infection and a matching HLA type were indicated by public TCR beta signatures.

Trimming left V 4 bases short and J 7 bases short, with 16 bases between. The CDR3 is 14 residues long. Germline loops: CDR1 LGHNA, CDR2 YSLEER. The material sequenced was PBMCs. The chain couples TRBV4-3 to TRBJ2-5; D is unclear. The receptor was derived from a human donor in good health (CMV status not recorded). Some clones in this sample may be carry-over from other donors' samples. The CDR3 protein is CASSPDSISGTQYF. The CDR3 bases are TGCGCCAGCAGCCCCGACTCCATCTCGGGGACCCAGTACTTC.